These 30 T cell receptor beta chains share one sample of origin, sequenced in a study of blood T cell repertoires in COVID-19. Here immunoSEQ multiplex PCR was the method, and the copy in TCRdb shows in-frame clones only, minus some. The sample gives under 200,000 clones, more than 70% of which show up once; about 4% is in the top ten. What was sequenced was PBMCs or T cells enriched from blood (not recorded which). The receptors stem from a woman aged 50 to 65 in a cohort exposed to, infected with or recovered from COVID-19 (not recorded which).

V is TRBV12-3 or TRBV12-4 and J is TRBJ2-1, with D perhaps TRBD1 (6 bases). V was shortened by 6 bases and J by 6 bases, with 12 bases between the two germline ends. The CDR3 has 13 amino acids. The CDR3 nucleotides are TGTGCCAGCAGCCTAGAAGGGGGCAATGAGCAGTTCTTC. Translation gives CASSLEGGNEQFF.

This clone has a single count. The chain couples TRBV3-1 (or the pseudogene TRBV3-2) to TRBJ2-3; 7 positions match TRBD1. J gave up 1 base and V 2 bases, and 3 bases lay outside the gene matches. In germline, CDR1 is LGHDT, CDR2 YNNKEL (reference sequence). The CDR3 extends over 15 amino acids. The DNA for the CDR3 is TGTGCCAGCAGCCAAACAGGGGTGGGCACAGATACGCAGTATTTT. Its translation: CASSQTGVGTDTQYF.

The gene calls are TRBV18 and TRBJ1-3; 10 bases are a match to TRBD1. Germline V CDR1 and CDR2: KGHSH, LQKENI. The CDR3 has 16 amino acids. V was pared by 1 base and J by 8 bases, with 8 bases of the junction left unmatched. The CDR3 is CASSPLPGQGTDTIYF. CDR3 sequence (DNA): TGTGCCAGCTCACCACTACCGGGACAGGGGACGGACACCATATATTTT. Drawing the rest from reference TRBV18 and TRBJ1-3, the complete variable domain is NAGVMQNPRHLVRRRGQEARLRCSPMKGHSHVYWYRQLPEEGLKFMVYLQKENIIDESGMPKERFSAEFPKEGPSILRIQQVVRGDSAAYFCASSPLPGQGTDTIYFGEGSWLTVV.

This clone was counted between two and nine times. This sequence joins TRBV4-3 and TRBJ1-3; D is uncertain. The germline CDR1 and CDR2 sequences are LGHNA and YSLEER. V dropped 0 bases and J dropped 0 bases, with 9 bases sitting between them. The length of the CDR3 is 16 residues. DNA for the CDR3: TGCGCCAGCAGCCAAGATCCGAGAGACTCTGGAAACACCATATATTTT. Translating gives CASSQDPRDSGNTIYF.

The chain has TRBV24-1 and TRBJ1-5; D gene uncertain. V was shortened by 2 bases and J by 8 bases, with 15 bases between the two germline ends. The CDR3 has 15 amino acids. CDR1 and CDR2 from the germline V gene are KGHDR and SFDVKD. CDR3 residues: CATSDSRSGVEPQHF. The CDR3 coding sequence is TGTGCCACCAGTGATTCTCGATCCGGAGTAGAGCCCCAGCATTTT.

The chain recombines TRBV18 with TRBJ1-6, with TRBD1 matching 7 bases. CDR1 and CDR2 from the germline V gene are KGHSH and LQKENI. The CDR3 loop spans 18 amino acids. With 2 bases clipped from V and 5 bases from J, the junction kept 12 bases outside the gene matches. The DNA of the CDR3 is TGTGCCAGCTCACCATTCCCTGGACAGGAACGAAATAATTCACCCCTCCACTTT. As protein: CASSPFPGQERNNSPLHF. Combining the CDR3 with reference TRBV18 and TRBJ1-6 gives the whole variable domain NAGVMQNPRHLVRRRGQEARLRCSPMKGHSHVYWYRQLPEEGLKFMVYLQKENIIDESGMPKERFSAEFPKEGPSILRIQQVVRGDSAAYFCASSPFPGQERNNSPLHFGNGTRLTVT.

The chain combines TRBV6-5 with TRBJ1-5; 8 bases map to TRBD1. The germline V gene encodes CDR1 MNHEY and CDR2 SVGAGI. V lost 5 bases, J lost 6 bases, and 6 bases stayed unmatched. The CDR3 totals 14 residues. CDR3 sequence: CASSTDRGSQPQHF. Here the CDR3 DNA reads TGTGCCAGCAGTACCGACAGGGGCAGTCAGCCCCAGCATTTT.

For the CDR3, the DNA is TGTGCCAGCAGCTTAGGTGGGACAGGGACAGACACCATATATTTT. Translation: CASSLGGTGTDTIYF. The rearrangement joins TRBV7-9 to TRBJ1-3, with 9 bases that match TRBD1. After removal of 1 base from V and 8 bases from J, the junction contained 6 bases not matched to a gene. Per germline, CDR1 SEHNR and CDR2 FQNEAQ (reference sequence). This CDR3 region has 15 residues.

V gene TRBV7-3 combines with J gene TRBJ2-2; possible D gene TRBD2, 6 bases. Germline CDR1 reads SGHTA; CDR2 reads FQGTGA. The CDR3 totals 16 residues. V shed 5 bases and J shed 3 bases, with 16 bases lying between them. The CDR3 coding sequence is TGTGCCAGCAGCCCTTTGGGAGGTGGGGACACCGGGGAGCTGTTTTTT. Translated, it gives CASSPLGGGDTGELFF.

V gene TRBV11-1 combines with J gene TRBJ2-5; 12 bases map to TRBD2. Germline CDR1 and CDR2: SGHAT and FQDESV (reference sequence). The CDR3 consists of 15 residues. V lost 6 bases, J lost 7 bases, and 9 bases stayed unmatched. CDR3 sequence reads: CASRSSGGASGTQYF. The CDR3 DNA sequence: TGTGCCAGCAGGTCTAGCGGGGGGGCCTCGGGGACCCAGTACTTC.

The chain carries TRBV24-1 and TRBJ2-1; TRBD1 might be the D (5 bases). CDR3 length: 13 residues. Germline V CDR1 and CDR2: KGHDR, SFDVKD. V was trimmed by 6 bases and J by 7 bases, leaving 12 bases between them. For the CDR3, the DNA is TGTGCCACCAGTTCTGGGGCGCTAAATGAGCAGTTCTTC. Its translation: CATSSGALNEQFF.

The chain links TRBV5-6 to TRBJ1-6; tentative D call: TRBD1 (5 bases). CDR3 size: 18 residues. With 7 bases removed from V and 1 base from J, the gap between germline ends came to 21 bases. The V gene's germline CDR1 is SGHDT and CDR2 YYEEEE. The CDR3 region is CASPLGQQVESYNSPLHF. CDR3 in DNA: TGTGCCAGCCCCCTCGGGCAACAGGTGGAATCCTATAATTCACCCCTCCACTTT.

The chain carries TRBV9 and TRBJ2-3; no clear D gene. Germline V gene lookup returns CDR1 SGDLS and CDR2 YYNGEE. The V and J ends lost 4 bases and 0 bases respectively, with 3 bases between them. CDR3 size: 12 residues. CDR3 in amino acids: CASSPSTDTQYF. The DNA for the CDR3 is TGTGCCAGCAGCCCGAGCACAGATACGCAGTATTTT.

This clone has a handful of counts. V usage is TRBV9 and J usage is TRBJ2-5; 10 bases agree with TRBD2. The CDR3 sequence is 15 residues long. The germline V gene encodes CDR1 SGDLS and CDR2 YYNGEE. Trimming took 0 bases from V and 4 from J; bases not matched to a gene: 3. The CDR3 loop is CASSVALAGAETQYF. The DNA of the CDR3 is TGTGCCAGCAGCGTAGCCCTAGCGGGAGCAGAGACCCAGTACTTC.

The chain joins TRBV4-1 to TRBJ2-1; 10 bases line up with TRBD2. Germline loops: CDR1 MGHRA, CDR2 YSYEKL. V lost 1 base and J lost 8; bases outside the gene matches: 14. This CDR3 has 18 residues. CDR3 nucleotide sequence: TGCGCCAGCAGCCAAGGGGTCTTACTAGCGGGACGGGTCGATGAGCAGTTCTTC. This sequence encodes CASSQGVLLAGRVDEQFF.

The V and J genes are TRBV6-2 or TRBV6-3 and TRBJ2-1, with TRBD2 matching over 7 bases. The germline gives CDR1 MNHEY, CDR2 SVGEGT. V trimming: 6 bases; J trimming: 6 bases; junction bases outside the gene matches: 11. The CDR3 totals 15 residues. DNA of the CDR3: TGTGCCAGCAGCGGGCCGGGACTACCCGTCAATGAGCAGTTCTTC. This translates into CASSGPGLPVNEQFF.

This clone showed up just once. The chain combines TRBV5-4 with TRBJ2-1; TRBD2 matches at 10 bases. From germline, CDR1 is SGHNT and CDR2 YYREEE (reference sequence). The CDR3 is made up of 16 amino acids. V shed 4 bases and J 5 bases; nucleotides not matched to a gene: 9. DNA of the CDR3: TGTGCCAGCAGCGCCCCGACTAGCGGGTTAAACAATGAGCAGTTCTTC. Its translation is CASSAPTSGLNNEQFF. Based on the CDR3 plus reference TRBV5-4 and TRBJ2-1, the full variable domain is ETGVTQSPTHLIKTRGQQVTLRCSSQSGHNTVSWYQQALGQGPQFIFQYYREEENGRGNFPPRFSGLQFPNYSSELNVNALELDDSALYLCASSAPTSGLNNEQFFGPGTRLTVL.

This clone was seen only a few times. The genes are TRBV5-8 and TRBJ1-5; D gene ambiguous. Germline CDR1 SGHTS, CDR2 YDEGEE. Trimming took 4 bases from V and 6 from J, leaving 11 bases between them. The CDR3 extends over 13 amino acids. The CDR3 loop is CASSGTVSQPQHF. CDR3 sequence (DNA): TGTGCCAGCAGCGGCACAGTCAGTCAGCCCCAGCATTTT.

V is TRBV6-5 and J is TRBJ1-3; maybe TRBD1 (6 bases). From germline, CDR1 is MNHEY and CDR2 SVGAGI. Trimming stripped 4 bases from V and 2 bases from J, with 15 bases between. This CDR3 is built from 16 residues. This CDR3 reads CASSFAQGQTGNTIYF. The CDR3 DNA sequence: TGTGCCAGCAGTTTCGCACAGGGTCAGACTGGAAACACCATATATTTT.

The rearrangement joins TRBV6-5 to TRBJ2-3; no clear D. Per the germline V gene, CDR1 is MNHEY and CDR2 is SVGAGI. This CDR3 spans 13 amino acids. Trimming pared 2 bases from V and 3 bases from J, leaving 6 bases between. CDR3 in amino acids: CASSYPGTDTQYF. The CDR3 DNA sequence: TGTGCCAGCAGTTACCCCGGGACAGATACGCAGTATTTT.

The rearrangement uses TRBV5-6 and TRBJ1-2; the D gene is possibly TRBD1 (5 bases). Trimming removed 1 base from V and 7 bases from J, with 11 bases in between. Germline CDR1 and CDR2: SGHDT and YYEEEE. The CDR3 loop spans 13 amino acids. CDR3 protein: CASSLWRGGGYTF. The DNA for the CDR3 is TGTGCCAGCAGCTTGTGGAGGGGTGGTGGCTACACCTTC.

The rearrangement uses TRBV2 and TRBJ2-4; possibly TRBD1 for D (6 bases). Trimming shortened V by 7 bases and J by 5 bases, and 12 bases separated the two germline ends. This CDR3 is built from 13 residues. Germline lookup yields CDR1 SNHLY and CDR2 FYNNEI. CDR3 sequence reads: CASIRDTENIQYF. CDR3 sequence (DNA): TGTGCCAGCATCCGGGACACAGAAAACATTCAGTACTTC.

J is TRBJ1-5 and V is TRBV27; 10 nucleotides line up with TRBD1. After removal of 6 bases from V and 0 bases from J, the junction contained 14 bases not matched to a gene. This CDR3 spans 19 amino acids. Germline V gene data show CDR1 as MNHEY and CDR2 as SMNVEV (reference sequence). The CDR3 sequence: CASSLQGQGSHFSNQPQHF. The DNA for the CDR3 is TGTGCCAGCAGCCTACAGGGACAGGGGAGCCACTTTAGCAATCAGCCCCAGCATTTT.

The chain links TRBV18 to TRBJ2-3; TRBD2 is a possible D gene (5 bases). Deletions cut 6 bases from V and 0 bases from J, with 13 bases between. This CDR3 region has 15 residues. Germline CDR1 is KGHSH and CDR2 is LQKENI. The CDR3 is CASSYPSGSTDTQYF. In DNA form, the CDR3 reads TGTGCCAGCTCCTACCCAAGCGGAAGCACAGATACGCAGTATTTT.

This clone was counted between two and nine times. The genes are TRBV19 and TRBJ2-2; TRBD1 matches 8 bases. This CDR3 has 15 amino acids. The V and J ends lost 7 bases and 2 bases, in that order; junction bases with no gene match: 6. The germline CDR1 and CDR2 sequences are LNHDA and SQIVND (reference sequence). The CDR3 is CASKMGQVNTGELFF. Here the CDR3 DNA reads TGTGCCAGTAAAATGGGACAGGTTAACACCGGGGAGCTGTTTTTT.

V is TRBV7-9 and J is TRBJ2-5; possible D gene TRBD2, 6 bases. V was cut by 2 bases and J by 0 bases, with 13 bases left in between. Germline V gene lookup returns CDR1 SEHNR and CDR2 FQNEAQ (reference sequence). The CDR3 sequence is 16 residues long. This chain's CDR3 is CASSLYSGPYQETQYF. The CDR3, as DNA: TGTGCCAGCAGCTTATATAGCGGACCGTACCAAGAGACCCAGTACTTC. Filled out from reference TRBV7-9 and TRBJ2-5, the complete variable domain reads DTGVSQNPRHKITKRGQNVTFRCDPISEHNRLYWYRQTLGQGPEFLTYFQNEAQLEKSRLLSDRFSAERPKGSFSTLEIQRTEQGDSAMYLCASSLYSGPYQETQYFGPGTRLLVL.

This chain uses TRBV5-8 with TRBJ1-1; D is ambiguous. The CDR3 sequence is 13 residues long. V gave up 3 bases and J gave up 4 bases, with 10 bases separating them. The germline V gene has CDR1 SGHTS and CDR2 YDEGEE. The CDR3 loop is CASSSQLATEAFF. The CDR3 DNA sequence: TGTGCCAGCAGCTCGCAGTTAGCCACTGAAGCTTTCTTT.

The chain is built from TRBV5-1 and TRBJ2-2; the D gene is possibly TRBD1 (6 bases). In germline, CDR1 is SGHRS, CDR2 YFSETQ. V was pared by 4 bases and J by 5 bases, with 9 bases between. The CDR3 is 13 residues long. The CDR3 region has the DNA TGCGCCAGCAGCCTTGACAGGACCGGGGAGCTGTTTTTT. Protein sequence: CASSLDRTGELFF. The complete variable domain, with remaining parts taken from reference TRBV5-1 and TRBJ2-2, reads KAGVTQTPRYLIKTRGQQVTLSCSPISGHRSVSWYQQTPGQGLQFLFEYFSETQRNKGNFPGRFSGRQFSNSRSEMNVSTLELGDSALYLCASSLDRTGELFFGEGSRLTVL.

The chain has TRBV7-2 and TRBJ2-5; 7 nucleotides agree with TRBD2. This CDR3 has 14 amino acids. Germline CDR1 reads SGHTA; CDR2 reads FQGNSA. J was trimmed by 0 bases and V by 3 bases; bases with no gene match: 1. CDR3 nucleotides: TGTGCCAGCAGCTTGACTAGCTACCAAGAGACCCAGTACTTC. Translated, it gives CASSLTSYQETQYF.

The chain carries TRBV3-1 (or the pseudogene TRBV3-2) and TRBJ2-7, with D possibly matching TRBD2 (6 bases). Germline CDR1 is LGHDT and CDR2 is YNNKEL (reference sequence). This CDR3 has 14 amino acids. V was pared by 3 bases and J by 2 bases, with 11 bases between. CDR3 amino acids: CASSQPGVTYEQYF. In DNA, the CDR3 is TGTGCCAGCAGCCAGCCGGGGGTTACCTACGAGCAGTACTTC.